The T cell receptor beta chain under discussion was sequenced for a study of fetal regulatory T cell absence and autoimmunity. V lost 5 bases, J lost 3 bases, and 14 bases lay in between. Looked up from germline, CDR1 is MNHEY and CDR2 is SVGAGI. This CDR3 comprises 14 residues. Sequencing was performed with immunoSEQ multiplex PCR; in TCRdb, only in-frame clones are kept and a portion is missing. This table holds 85,000 to 100,000 clones, about two thirds found once. The receptor was isolated from a male donor with IPEX syndrome. The chain employs TRBV6-5 and TRBJ2-7; no clear D. Sequenced: pancreas tissue. The CDR3 loop is CASSRDGSYYEQYF. The CDR3, as DNA: TGTGCCAGCAGTCGAGATGGGTCCTACTACGAGCAGTACTTC.